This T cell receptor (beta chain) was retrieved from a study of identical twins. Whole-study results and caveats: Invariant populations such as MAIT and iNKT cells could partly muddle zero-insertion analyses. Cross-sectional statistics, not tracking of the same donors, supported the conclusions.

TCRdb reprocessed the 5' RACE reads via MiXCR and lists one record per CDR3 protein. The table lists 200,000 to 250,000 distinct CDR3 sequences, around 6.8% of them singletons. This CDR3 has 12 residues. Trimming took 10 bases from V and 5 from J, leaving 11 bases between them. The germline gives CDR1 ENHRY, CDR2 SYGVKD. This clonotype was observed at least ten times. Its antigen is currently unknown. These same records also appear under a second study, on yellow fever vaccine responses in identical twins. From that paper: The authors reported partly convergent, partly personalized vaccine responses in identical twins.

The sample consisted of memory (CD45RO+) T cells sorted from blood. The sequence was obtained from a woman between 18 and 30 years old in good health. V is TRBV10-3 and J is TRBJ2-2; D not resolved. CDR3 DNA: TGTGCCACCTCAGCGCGGACCGGGGAGCTGTTTTTT. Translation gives CATSARTGELFF.